This T cell receptor (beta chain) was captured in a study of blood T cell repertoires in COVID-19. V shed 5 bases and J 5 bases; nucleotides not matched to a gene: 11. CDR1 MGHDK and CDR2 SYGVNS come from the germline V gene. The length of the CDR3 is 15 residues. Repertoires were generated with immunoSEQ multiplex PCR, while TCRdb's copy carries only in-frame clones and drops some. This sample has over 150,000 clones, with roughly four fifths found just once. This sequence originates from a woman of 80 years or more with acute or convalescent COVID-19. The V gene is TRBV25-1, the J gene TRBJ2-7; 8 nucleotides line up with TRBD1. The sample was peripheral blood. CDR3 DNA: TGTGCCAGCAGTAAACCCGGGACAGGTCTTGACGAGCAGTACTTC. Translating gives CASSKPGTGLDEQYF.